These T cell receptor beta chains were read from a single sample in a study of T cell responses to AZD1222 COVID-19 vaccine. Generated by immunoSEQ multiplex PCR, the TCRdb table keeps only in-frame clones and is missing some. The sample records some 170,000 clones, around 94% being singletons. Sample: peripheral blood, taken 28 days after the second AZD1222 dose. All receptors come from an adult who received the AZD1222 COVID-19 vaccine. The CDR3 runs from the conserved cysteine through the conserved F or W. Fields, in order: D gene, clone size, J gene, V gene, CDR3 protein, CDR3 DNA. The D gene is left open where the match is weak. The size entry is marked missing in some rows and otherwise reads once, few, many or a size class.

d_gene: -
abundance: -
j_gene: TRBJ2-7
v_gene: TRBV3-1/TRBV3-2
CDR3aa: CASSQEERQKYEQYF
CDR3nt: TGTGCCAGCAGCCAAGAGGAAAGACAGAAGTACGAGCAGTACTTC

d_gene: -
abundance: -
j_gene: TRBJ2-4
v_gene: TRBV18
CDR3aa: CASSPKAGSDDIQYF
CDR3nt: TGTGCCAGCTCCCCCAAGGCAGGCAGTGATGACATTCAGTACTTC

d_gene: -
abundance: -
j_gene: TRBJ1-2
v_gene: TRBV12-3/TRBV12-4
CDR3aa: CASRPRGVGGYTF
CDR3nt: TGTGCCAGCAGGCCTAGGGGCGTGGGTGGCTACACCTTC

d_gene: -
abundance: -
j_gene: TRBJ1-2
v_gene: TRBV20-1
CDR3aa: CSASSLSGAGGYTF
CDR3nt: TGCAGTGCTAGTTCGTTATCGGGGGCGGGTGGCTACACCTTC

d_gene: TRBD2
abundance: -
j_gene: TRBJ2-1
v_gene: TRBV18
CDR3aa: CASSPSGAGGPLNEQFF
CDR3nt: TGTGCCAGCTCACCATCGGGAGCGGGAGGGCCTCTCAATGAGCAGTTCTTC

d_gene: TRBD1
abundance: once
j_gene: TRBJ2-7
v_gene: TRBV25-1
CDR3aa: CASSGTGWAYEQYF
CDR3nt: TGTGCCAGCAGCGGGACAGGGTGGGCCTACGAGCAGTACTTC

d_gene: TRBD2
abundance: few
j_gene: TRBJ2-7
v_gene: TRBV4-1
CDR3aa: CASSQMSGGSSYEQYF
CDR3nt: TGCGCCAGCAGCCAGATGAGTGGCGGGAGCTCCTACGAGCAGTACTTC

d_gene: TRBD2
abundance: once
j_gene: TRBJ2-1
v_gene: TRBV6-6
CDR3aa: CASMAGGRSYNEQFF
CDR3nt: TGTGCCAGCATGGCGGGAGGACGGTCCTACAATGAGCAGTTCTTC

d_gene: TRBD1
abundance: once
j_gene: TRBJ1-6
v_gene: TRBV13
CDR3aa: CASSLEGTADDNSPLHF
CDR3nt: TGTGCCAGCAGCTTAGAGGGGACAGCGGATGATAATTCACCCCTCCACTTT

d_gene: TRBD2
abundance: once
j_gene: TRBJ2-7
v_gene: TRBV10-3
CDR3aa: CAIAGGNIGEQYF
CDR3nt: TGTGCCATCGCGGGGGGCAATATAGGCGAGCAGTACTTC

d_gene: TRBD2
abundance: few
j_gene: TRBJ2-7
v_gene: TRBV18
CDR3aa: CASSRGTSGTYEQYF
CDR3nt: TGTGCCAGCTCACGCGGGACTAGCGGAACCTACGAGCAGTACTTC

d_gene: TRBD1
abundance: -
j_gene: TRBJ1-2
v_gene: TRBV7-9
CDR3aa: CASSFTGGGGYTF
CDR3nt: TGTGCCAGCAGCTTCACAGGGGGAGGTGGCTACACCTTC

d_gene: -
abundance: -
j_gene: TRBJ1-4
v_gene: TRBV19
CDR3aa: CASSIVGRYDALFF
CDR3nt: TGTGCCAGTAGTATAGTCGGACGGTACGATGCACTGTTTTTT